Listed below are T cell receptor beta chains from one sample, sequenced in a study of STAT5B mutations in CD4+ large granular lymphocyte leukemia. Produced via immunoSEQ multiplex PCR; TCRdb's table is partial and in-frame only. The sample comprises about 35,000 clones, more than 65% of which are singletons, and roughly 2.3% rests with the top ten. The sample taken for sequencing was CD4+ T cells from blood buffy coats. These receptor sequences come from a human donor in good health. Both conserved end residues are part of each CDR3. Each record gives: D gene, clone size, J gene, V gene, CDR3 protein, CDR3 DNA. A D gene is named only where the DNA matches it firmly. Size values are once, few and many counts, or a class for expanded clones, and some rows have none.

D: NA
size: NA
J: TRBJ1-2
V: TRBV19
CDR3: CASSMQAPRGTYGYTF
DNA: TGTGCCAGTAGTATGCAGGCGCCCAGGGGTACATATGGCTACACCTTC

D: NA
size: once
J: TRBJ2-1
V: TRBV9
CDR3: CASSVAVGSSNEQFF
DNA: TGTGCCAGCAGCGTAGCGGTCGGGAGTAGCAATGAGCAGTTCTTC

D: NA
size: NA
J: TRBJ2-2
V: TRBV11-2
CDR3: CASSPQTSLTGELFF
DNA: TGTGCCAGCAGCCCCCAGACATCCCTCACCGGGGAGCTGTTTTTT

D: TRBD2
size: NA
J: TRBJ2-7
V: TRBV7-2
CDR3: CASSIPGLAIYEQYF
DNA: TGTGCCAGCAGCATACCGGGACTAGCGATCTACGAGCAGTACTTC

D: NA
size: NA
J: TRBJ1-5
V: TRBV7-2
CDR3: CASSSEGSNQPQHF
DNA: TGTGCCAGCAGCTCCGAGGGTAGCAATCAGCCCCAGCATTTT

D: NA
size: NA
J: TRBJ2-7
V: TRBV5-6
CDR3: CASSLVRGLDSSLHEQYF
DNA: TGTGCCAGCAGCTTGGTTCGTGGTCTTGACAGTTCCCTCCACGAGCAGTACTTC

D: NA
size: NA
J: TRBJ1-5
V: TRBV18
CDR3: CASSPGGPHSNQPQHF
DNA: TGTGCCAGCTCACCAGGGGGACCCCATAGCAATCAGCCCCAGCATTTT

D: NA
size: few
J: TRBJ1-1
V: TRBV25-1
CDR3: CASSELGVNTEAFF
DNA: TGTGCCAGCAGTGAATTAGGGGTGAACACTGAAGCTTTCTTT

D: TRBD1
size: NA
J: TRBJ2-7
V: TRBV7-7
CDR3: CASSPRTGPSYEQYF
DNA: TGTGCCAGCAGCCCACGGACAGGGCCATCCTACGAGCAGTACTTC

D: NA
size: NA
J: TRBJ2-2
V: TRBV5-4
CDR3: CASSLVQGNTGELFF
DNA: TGTGCCAGCAGCTTGGTTCAGGGGAACACCGGGGAGCTGTTTTTT

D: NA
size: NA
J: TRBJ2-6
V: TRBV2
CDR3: CASSSLGSGANVLTF
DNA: TGTGCCAGCAGCTCCCTTGGCTCTGGGGCCAACGTCCTGACTTTC

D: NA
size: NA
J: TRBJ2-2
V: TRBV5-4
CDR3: CASSSPGGTGELFF
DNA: TGTGCCAGCAGCTCGCCTGGGGGGACCGGGGAGCTGTTTTTT

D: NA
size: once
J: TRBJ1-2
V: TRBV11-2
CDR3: CASSLGGLYGYTF
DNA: TGTGCCAGCAGCTTAGGGGGCCTGTATGGCTACACCTTC

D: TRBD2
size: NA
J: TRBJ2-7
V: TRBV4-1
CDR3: CASSPRLAGGSTPYYEQYF
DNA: TGCGCCAGCAGCCCCAGACTAGCGGGGGGTTCGACTCCGTATTACGAGCAGTACTTC

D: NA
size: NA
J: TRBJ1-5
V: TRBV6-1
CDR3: CASSFQGFNQPQHF
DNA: TGTGCCAGCAGCTTTCAGGGTTTCAATCAGCCCCAGCATTTT

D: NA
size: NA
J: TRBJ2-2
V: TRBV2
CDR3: CASSEVRTGELFF
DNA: TGTGCCAGCAGTGAAGTTCGAACCGGGGAGCTGTTTTTT

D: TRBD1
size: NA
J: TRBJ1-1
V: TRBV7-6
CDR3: CASSYGQGTEAFF
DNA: TGTGCCAGCAGCTATGGACAGGGGACTGAAGCTTTCTTT

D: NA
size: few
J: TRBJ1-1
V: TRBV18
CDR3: CASSPPVGLTGTEAFF
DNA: TGTGCCAGCTCACCACCGGTAGGGTTGACGGGGACTGAAGCTTTCTTT

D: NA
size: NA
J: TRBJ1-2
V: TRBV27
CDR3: CASGALSYGYTF
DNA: TGTGCCAGCGGTGCTCTTAGCTATGGCTACACCTTC

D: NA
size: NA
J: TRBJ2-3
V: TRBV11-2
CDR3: CASSLVGGTGTDTQYF
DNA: TGTGCCAGCAGCTTAGTAGGCGGGACGGGCACAGATACGCAGTATTTT

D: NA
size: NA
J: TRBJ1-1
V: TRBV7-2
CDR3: CASSFPGWGTEAFF
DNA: TGTGCCAGCAGCTTCCCCGGGTGGGGAACTGAAGCTTTCTTT

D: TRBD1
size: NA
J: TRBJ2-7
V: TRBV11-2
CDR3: CASSPWGQNYEQYF
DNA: TGTGCCAGCAGCCCGTGGGGACAGAATTACGAGCAGTACTTC

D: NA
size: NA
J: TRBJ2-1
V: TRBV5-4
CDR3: CASSLQGFGQFF
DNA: TGTGCCAGCAGCCTCCAGGGTTTTGGGCAGTTCTTC

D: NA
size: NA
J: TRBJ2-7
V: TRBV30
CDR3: CAWSVLGTASQYF
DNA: TGTGCCTGGAGTGTACTTGGCACGGCTAGCCAGTACTTC

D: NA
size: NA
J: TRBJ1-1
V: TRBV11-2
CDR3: CASSSWGGENTEAFF
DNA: TGTGCCAGCAGCTCGTGGGGGGGCGAGAACACTGAAGCTTTCTTT

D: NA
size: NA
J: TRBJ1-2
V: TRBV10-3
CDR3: CAISESGEGFNYGYTF
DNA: TGTGCCATCAGTGAGTCGGGCGAGGGATTCAACTATGGCTACACCTTC

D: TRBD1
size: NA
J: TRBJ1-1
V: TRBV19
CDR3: CASSRQGRNTEAFF
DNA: TGTGCCAGTAGTAGACAGGGACGGAACACTGAAGCTTTCTTT

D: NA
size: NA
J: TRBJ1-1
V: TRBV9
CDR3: CASSQQENTEAFF
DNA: TGTGCCAGCAGCCAACAGGAGAACACTGAAGCTTTCTTT

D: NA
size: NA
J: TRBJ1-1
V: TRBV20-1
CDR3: CSARTTEAFF
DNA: TGCAGTGCTCGGACAACGGAGGCTTTCTTT

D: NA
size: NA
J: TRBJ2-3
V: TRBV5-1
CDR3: CASSVTDTQYF
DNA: TGCGCCAGCAGCGTCACAGATACGCAGTATTTT

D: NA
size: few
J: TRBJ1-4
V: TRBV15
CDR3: CATSREGQRKLFF
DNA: TGTGCCACCAGCAGGGAAGGACAGCGAAAACTGTTTTTT

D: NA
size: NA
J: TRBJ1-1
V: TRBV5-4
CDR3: CASSLAGALNTEAFF
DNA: TGTGCCAGCAGCTTGGCCGGGGCCCTGAACACTGAAGCTTTCTTT

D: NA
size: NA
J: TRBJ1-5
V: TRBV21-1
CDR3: CASSAGYGTQHF
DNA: TGTGCCAGCAGCGCAGGGTATGGGACCCAGCATTTT

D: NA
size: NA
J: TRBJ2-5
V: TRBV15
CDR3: CATSREYGLQETQYF
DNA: TGTGCCACCAGCAGAGAGTATGGACTACAAGAGACCCAGTACTTC

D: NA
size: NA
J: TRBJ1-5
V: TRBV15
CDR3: CATSRAGFNQPQHF
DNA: TGTGCCACCAGCAGAGCCGGGTTCAATCAGCCCCAGCATTTT

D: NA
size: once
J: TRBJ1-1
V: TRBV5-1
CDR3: CASSLGGGQNTEAFF
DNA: TGCGCCAGCAGCTTGGGGGGCGGGCAGAACACTGAAGCTTTCTTT

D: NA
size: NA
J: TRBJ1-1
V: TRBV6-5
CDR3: CASARWNTEAFF
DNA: TGTGCCAGCGCCCGGTGGAACACTGAAGCTTTCTTT

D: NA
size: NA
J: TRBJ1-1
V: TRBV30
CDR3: CAWTGQGSLANTEAFF
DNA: TGTGCCTGGACGGGGCAGGGGTCACTTGCGAACACTGAAGCTTTCTTT

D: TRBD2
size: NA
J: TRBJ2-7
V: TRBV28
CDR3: CASSPWEGREQYF
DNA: TGTGCCAGCAGCCCCTGGGAGGGTCGCGAGCAGTACTTC

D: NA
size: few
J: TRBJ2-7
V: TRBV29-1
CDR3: CSVSGTITYEQYF
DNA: TGCAGCGTTAGCGGCACTATAACCTACGAGCAGTACTTC

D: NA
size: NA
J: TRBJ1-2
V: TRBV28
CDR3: CASSLGQYGYTF
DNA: TGTGCCAGCAGCTTAGGACAGTATGGCTACACCTTC

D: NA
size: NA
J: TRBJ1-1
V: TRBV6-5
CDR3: CASSRERRTEAFF
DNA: TGTGCCAGCAGTCGGGAGAGACGGACTGAAGCTTTCTTT

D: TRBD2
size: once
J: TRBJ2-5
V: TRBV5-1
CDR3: CASSLRGSGSEETQYF
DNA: TGCGCCAGCAGCTTGCGTGGTAGCGGGAGCGAAGAGACCCAGTACTTC

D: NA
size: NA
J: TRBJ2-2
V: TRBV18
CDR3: CASSPVQDTGELFF
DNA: TGTGCCAGCTCCCCGGTACAAGACACCGGGGAGCTGTTTTTT

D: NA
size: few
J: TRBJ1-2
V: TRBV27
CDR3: CASSFQGGGGYTF
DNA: TGTGCCAGCAGTTTTCAGGGCGGGGGAGGCTACACCTTC

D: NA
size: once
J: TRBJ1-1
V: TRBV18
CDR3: CASSPEGTTEAFF
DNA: TGTGCCAGCTCACCGGAGGGCACCACTGAAGCTTTCTTT

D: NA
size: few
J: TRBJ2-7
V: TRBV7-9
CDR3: CASSFQAYEQYF
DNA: TGTGCCAGCAGCTTTCAAGCCTACGAGCAGTACTTC

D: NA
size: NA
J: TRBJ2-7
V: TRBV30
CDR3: CAWSDGVTWEYEQYF
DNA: TGTGCCTGGAGTGACGGGGTGACTTGGGAATACGAGCAGTACTTC

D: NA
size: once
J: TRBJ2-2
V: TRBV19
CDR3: CASRYREDSGELFF
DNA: TGTGCCAGTAGGTACAGGGAAGACTCCGGGGAGCTGTTTTTT